Sequencing of this T cell receptor (beta chain) was carried out in a study of T cell repertoires in cytomegalovirus infection. A remark on this clonotype: What it binds is not known. One end of the junction is discordant with germline, which a read error may explain.

CDR3 length: 14 residues. In germline, CDR1 is MNHNS, CDR2 SASEGT. TCRdb re-called the reads through MiXCR, storing one row per CDR3 protein. The sample lists approximately 590,000 distinct CDR3 sequences, over 35% seen once, with around 50% in the top ten. J is TRBJ2-5 and V is TRBV6-1, with 9 bases identical to TRBD1. Source: cultured PBMCs, taken from culture after CMV antigen stimulation. This receptor was obtained from a human donor in good health (CMV status not recorded). Some clones in this sample may be carry-over from other donors' samples. The CDR3 coding sequence is TGTGCCATCAGTGGGACAGGGACACAAGAGACCCAGTACTTC. Encoded protein: CAISGTGTQETQYF.